The 12 T cell receptor beta chains given below trace back to one sample, sequenced in a study of metastatic and nonmetastatic thyroid tumors. TCRdb reprocessed the PCR reads via MiXCR. The sample records about 7,300 clones, 15% to 20% being singletons. All patients were treatment-naive before thyroid surgery. The source material was adjacent normal tissue. The receptors come from a female donor with papillary thyroid cancer or a benign thyroid nodule (not recorded which). Some clones in this sample may be carry-over from other donors' samples.

This clone was detected a few times. CDR3: CASSLNRGLYEQYF. CDR3 nucleotides: TGTGCCAGCAGTCTCAACAGGGGACTCTACGAGCAGTACTTC. This chain joins TRBV28 and TRBJ2-7, with a weak D call TRBD1 (7 bases). V gave up 5 bases and J gave up 3 bases, with 14 bases separating them. The CDR3 spans 14 residues. Germline assignment: CDR1 MDHEN and CDR2 SYDVKM.

Comments on this clone: It is likely a read error, because the conserved phenylalanine at the end of the CDR3 is missing. The chain couples TRBV19 to TRBJ1-5; D might be TRBD1 (5 bases). The germline V gene encodes CDR1 LNHDA and CDR2 SQIVND (reference sequence). V was trimmed by 7 bases and J by 3 bases, leaving 13 bases between them. The CDR3 is made up of 14 amino acids. CDR3 sequence reads: CASTPDTTNQPQHL. The CDR3 nucleotides read TGTGCCAGTACCCCGGACACGACCAATCAGCCCCAGCATCTT.

This clone was recorded at least ten times. V is TRBV10-2 and J is TRBJ2-4; D is undetermined. Germline V gives CDR1 WSHSY, CDR2 SAAADI. Between the trimmed V and J ends, which lost 7 bases and 0 bases, there was a span of 10 bases. The CDR3 has 14 residues. CDR3: CASMRGLAKNIQYF. As DNA, the CDR3 is TGCGCCAGCATGCGCGGTCTAGCCAAAAACATTCAGTACTTC.

By proportion, this clone is medium-sized. The rearrangement uses TRBV27 and TRBJ2-7; 7 bases align to TRBD1. In germline, CDR1 is MNHEY, CDR2 SMNVEV (reference sequence). The CDR3 sequence is 15 residues long. Trimming cost V 6 bases and J 3 bases; bases outside gene matches: 11. The CDR3 sequence: CASRLDRAPDYEQYF. The CDR3, as DNA: TGTGCCAGCAGGCTAGACAGGGCCCCTGACTACGAGCAGTACTTC.

This clone was seen repeatedly, ten times or more. V gene TRBV19 combines with J gene TRBJ1-2; 7 bases fit TRBD1. The CDR3 loop spans 15 amino acids. Trimming removed 2 bases from V and 2 bases from J; junction bases left unmatched: 5. CDR1 is LNHDA, CDR2 SQIVND, per germline (reference sequence). CDR3 bases: TGTGCCAGTAGTATACAGGCGGGACAGAACTATGGCTACACCTTC. Its translation: CASSIQAGQNYGYTF. The full variable domain, in which reference TRBV19 and TRBJ1-2 provide the parts outside the CDR3, is DGGITQSPKYLFRKEGQNVTLSCEQNLNHDAMYWYRQDPGQGLRLIYYSQIVNDFQKGDIAEGYSVSREKKESFPLTVTSAQKNPTAFYLCASSIQAGQNYGYTFGSGTRLTVV.

The rearrangement uses TRBV11-2 and TRBJ2-1, with 10 bases matching TRBD2. This CDR3 has 19 residues. V shed 1 base, J shed 5 bases, and the junction held 14 bases outside the gene matches. The germline V gene has CDR1 SGHAT and CDR2 FQNNGV. CDR3 protein: CASSLGPGLASYSDNEQFF. Written as DNA, the CDR3 is TGTGCCAGCAGCTTAGGTCCGGGACTAGCGAGCTACTCTGACAATGAGCAGTTCTTC.

Ten or more counts support this clone. The gene calls are TRBV15 and TRBJ1-1; possible D gene TRBD1, 5 bases. CDR1 LNHNV and CDR2 YYDKDF come from the germline V gene (reference sequence). The V end was cut by 3 bases, the J end by 4 bases, with 15 bases between. This CDR3 contains 15 residues. The CDR3: CATSSGRVDRTEAFF. CDR3 DNA: TGTGCCACCAGCAGTGGCAGGGTGGATCGCACTGAAGCTTTCTTT.

Ten or more counts support this clone. The genes are TRBV7-3 and TRBJ2-5, with 7 bases that match TRBD2. This CDR3 region has 14 residues. With 1 base clipped from V and 5 bases from J, the junction kept 4 bases outside the gene matches. The germline V gene encodes CDR1 SGHTA and CDR2 FQGTGA. CDR3 residues: CASSLRGGSETQYF. DNA for the CDR3: TGTGCCAGCAGCTTAAGGGGGGGAAGTGAGACCCAGTACTTC.

Sample share makes this clone medium-sized. This same CDR3 is encoded by further DNA sequences in the sample. In DNA form, the CDR3 reads TGTGCCAGCAGTCCGGGACCTAACTATGGCTACACCTTC. As protein: CASSPGPNYGYTF. The rearrangement joins TRBV6-1 to TRBJ1-2; possible D gene TRBD1, 5 bases. Per the germline V gene, CDR1 is MNHNS and CDR2 is SASEGT. V gave up 5 bases and J gave up 0 bases, with 7 bases separating them. This CDR3 is 13 amino acids long.

This clone has at least ten counts. This chain joins TRBV7-9 and TRBJ1-1, with D hard to call. V was shortened by 2 bases and J by 1 base, with 8 bases between the two germline ends. The CDR3 covers 14 residues. Germline lookup yields CDR1 SEHNR and CDR2 FQNEAQ (reference sequence). This CDR3 is CASSLFPPNTEAFF. The CDR3 DNA follows: TGTGCCAGCAGCTTATTCCCCCCGAACACTGAAGCTTTCTTT.

There are many counts of this clone. The CDR3 nucleotides read TGTGCCAGCAGTTCCCTACCGGGCAGGCGGGGGGAGCTGTTTTTT. It yields the protein CASSSLPGRRGELFF. The chain carries TRBV12-3 or TRBV12-4 and TRBJ2-2; D call uncertain. Trimming removed 4 bases from V and 8 bases from J, with 17 bases in between. This CDR3 spans 15 amino acids.

This clone rates as medium-sized. The CDR3 region is CSARRGLNEKLFF. The DNA for the CDR3 is TGCAGTGCTCGGCGGGGCCTTAATGAAAAACTGTTTTTT. The gene calls are TRBV20-1 and TRBJ1-4; D might be TRBD1 (5 bases). Per germline, CDR1 DFQATT and CDR2 SNEGSKA (reference sequence). CDR3 length equals 13 residues. Deletions cut 5 bases from V and 4 bases from J, with 11 bases between.